This T cell receptor beta chain was found in a study of blood T cell repertoires in COVID-19. The overall study: Collection of acute and convalescent COVID-19 samples took place in the United States, Italy and Spain.

Here immunoSEQ multiplex PCR was the method, and the copy in TCRdb shows in-frame clones only, minus some. The data contain tens of thousands of clones, approximately 85% of them singletons. The clonotype originates from a human donor in a cohort sampled during active COVID-19. Sample: peripheral blood.

CDR3 amino acids: CASSLGTIWTVRSGSTYGYTF. The CDR3 DNA sequence: TGCGCCAGCAGCTTGGGGACGATATGGACGGTGCGGTCGGGATCAACTTATGGCTACACCTTC. The chain links TRBV5-1 to TRBJ1-2; no reliable D call. V was shortened by 0 bases and J by 5 bases, with 32 bases between the two germline ends. This CDR3 comprises 21 residues. CDR1 is SGHRS and CDR2 is YFSETQ in the germline V gene.